Sequencing of this T cell receptor beta chain was carried out in a study of Ad26.COV2.S vaccination and SARS-CoV-2 variants. On this clone: Its antigen is undetermined.

Data came from immunoSEQ multiplex PCR; TCRdb stores just in-frame clones and leaves some out. The sample shows about 350,000 clones, 92% of them seen only once. V gave up 8 bases and J gave up 5 bases; unmatched junction bases: 10. Germline V gene data show CDR1 as WSHSY and CDR2 as SAAADI. This CDR3 contains 14 residues. Study-wide findings and caveats: A substantial breadth of spike-specific CD8+ and CD4+ T cell responses after vaccination has been reported. Using TCR breadth and depth analyses may have led to underestimated total T cell responses.

The TCR comes from a human donor who had recovered from COVID-19. The source was peripheral blood, collected after recovery from COVID-19. The chain uses TRBV10-2 and TRBJ2-5; 8 bases fit TRBD2. In DNA, the CDR3 is TGCGCCAGCCAAACGGGACTAGTAGTCGAGACCCAGTACTTC. Translation gives CASQTGLVVETQYF.